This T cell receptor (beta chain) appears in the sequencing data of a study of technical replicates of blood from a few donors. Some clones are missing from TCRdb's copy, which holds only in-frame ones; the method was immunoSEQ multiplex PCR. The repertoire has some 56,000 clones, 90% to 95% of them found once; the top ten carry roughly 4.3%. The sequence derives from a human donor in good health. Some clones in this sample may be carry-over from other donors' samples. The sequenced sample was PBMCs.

CDR3 sequence (DNA): TGTGCCTGGAGTGTCGGCGGGAGGGCGAATGAGCAGTTCTTC. This sequence encodes CAWSVGGRANEQFF. V and J are TRBV30 and TRBJ2-1, with 9 bases fitting TRBD2. This CDR3 comprises 14 residues. The V gene end was trimmed by 0 bases and the J gene end by 7 bases; junction bases not matched to a gene: 4. Germline CDR1 and CDR2: GTSNPN and SVGIG (reference sequence). Full variable domain (outside the CDR3, taken from reference TRBV30 and TRBJ2-1): SQTIHQWPATLVQPVGSPLSLECTVEGTSNPNLYWYRQAAGRGLQLLFYSVGIGQISSEVPQNLSASRPQDRQFILSSKKLLLSDSGFYLCAWSVGGRANEQFFGPGTRLTVL.